The following is a T cell receptor (beta chain) sequence with its context. The sample comes from a study of blood T cell repertoires in COVID-19. Overall study context: Collection of acute and convalescent COVID-19 samples took place in the United States, Italy and Spain. Sources were T cells, B-cell-depleted T cells, or PBMCs; the material itself was cDNA or gDNA.

This CDR3 contains 14 residues. The V gene lost 8 bases and the J gene lost 6 bases, with 17 bases spanning the gap. From germline, CDR1 is WSHSY and CDR2 SAAADI. In the authors' methods: Amplifying reference gene primers gave estimates of nucleated cell counts. Some clones are missing from TCRdb's copy, which holds only in-frame ones; the method was immunoSEQ multiplex PCR. For V, J and clone size, that table is used; D and trimming come from the DNA. Of about 140,000 clones listed, approximately 85% are singletons. Source material: peripheral blood. The rearrangement uses TRBV10-2 and TRBJ2-1; maybe TRBD1 (5 bases). The TCR comes from a woman of 80 years or more with acute or convalescent COVID-19. In nucleotides, the CDR3 is TGCGCCAGCGGAACAGGTCTCCAGGGCAATGAGCAGTTCTTC. Protein product: CASGTGLQGNEQFF.